The 27 T cell receptor beta chains reported below all come from one sample, sequenced in a study of shared clonotypes between healthy human individuals. The assay was immunoSEQ multiplex PCR, and TCRdb's table has in-frame clones only and misses some. Counted here are roughly 1 million clones, 75% to 80% occurring once; the ten biggest clones make up about 0.52%. The specimen sequenced was memory CD4+ T cells from PBMCs. Specified subset: CD45RA-negative fraction. The receptors derive from a man between 18 and 29 years old in good health. Some clones in this sample may be carry-over from other donors' samples.

The chain links TRBV11-2 to TRBJ2-7; 8 nucleotides line up with TRBD2. This CDR3 region has 18 residues. Germline V gene sequence: CDR1 SGHAT, CDR2 FQNNGV. V dropped 5 bases and J dropped 2; count of bases not matched to a gene: 17. The CDR3 nucleotides read TGTGCCAGCAGCCCCCTTTCCTATCTAGCGGGCAATCCCTACGAGCAGTACTTC. This encodes CASSPLSYLAGNPYEQYF.

A note on this clone: Other nucleotide sequences in the sample specify the same CDR3. V usage is TRBV20-1 and J usage is TRBJ1-2, with D uncertain. Trimming took 4 bases from V and 2 from J, leaving 5 bases between them. Germline CDR1 DFQATT, CDR2 SNEGSKA (reference sequence). The CDR3 contains 11 residues. The CDR3: CSAMSNYGYTF. CDR3 coding DNA: TGCAGTGCTATGTCCAACTATGGCTACACCTTC.

This chain connects TRBV25-1 to TRBJ2-1; D gene uncertain. Germline CDR1 reads MGHDK; CDR2 reads SYGVNS. The CDR3 loop spans 11 amino acids. Trimming left V 7 bases short and J 5 bases short, with 6 bases between. The CDR3 nucleotides read TGTGCCAGCAAGCAGAACAATGAGCAGTTCTTC. It specifies CASKQNNEQFF. The entire variable domain, with the rest obtained from reference TRBV25-1 and TRBJ2-1, is as follows: EADIYQTPRYLVIGTGKKITLECSQTMGHDKMYWYQQDPGMELHLIHYSYGVNSTEKGDLSSESTVSRIRTEHFPLTLESARPSHTSQYLCASKQNNEQFFGPGTRLTVL.

V gene TRBV5-1 combines with J gene TRBJ2-1, with 11 bases lining up with TRBD2. The CDR3 contains 16 residues. Germline V gene lookup returns CDR1 SGHRS and CDR2 YFSETQ. Germline trimming cut 3 bases from V and 4 bases from J; bases unmatched to any gene: 6. CDR3 DNA: TGCGCCAGCAGCTCACTAGCGGGAGTTAAATACAATGAGCAGTTCTTC. As protein: CASSSLAGVKYNEQFF.

This clone was counted between two and nine times. J is TRBJ2-7 and V is TRBV28; tentative D call: TRBD2 (5 bases). The germline V and J ends were trimmed by 5 bases and 3 bases, with 17 bases remaining between them. Germline CDR1 is MDHEN and CDR2 is SYDVKM. There are 15 residues in the CDR3. The CDR3 sequence is CASSPSGSWGYEQYF. CDR3 in DNA: TGTGCCAGCAGTCCCTCGGGGAGTTGGGGCTACGAGCAGTACTTC.

The chain combines TRBV9 with TRBJ2-3; 7 bases are a match to TRBD2. This CDR3 is 15 amino acids long. Trimming cost V 4 bases and J 7 bases; bases outside gene matches: 12. Germline CDR1 and CDR2: SGDLS and YYNGEE. The DNA for the CDR3 is TGTGCCAGCAGCAGCTCTAGCGGTTATTCGAATACGCAGTATTTT. Its protein is CASSSSSGYSNTQYF.

The V call is TRBV7-8, the J call TRBJ2-5, with 7 nucleotides matching TRBD1. This CDR3 comprises 15 residues. V lost 1 base and J lost 2; bases outside the gene matches: 4. The germline V gene encodes CDR1 SGHVS and CDR2 FQNEAQ. The CDR3 DNA reads TGTGCCAGCAGCTTAGACGGCAGGGGGCAAGAGACCCAGTACTTC. It specifies CASSLDGRGQETQYF. Based on the CDR3 plus reference TRBV7-8 and TRBJ2-5, the full variable domain is GAGVSQSPRYKVAKRGQDVALRCDPISGHVSLFWYQQALGQGPEFLTYFQNEAQLDKSGLPSDRFFAERPEGSVSTLKIQRTQQEDSAVYLCASSLDGRGQETQYFGPGTRLLVL.

A remark on this clone: Other DNA sequences in the sample encode the same CDR3. This chain connects TRBV7-9 to TRBJ2-6; D is uncertain. The V gene's germline CDR1 is SEHNR and CDR2 FQNEAQ (reference sequence). V was cut by 0 bases and J by 3 bases, with 0 bases left in between. The CDR3 has 13 residues. Here the CDR3 reads CASSLAGANVLTF. For the CDR3, the DNA is TGTGCCAGCAGCTTAGCTGGGGCCAACGTCCTGACTTTC.

This chain links TRBV11-2 with TRBJ2-7, with TRBD1 identical over 9 bases. Germline CDR1 reads SGHAT; CDR2 reads FQNNGV. J lost 3 bases, V lost 6 bases, and 9 bases had no gene match. The CDR3 has 15 residues. The CDR3 is CASRPGGQGDYEQYF. CDR3 nucleotides: TGTGCCAGCAGACCCGGGGGACAGGGAGACTACGAGCAGTACTTC.

The chain employs TRBV5-4 and TRBJ1-4, with no clear D. The V end lost 1 base, the J end lost 6 bases, and 10 bases lay between the germline ends. The CDR3 is 14 residues long. Germline-derived CDR1 and CDR2 are SGHNT and YYREEE (reference sequence). This CDR3 reads CASSLSRADEKLFF. CDR3 nucleotide sequence: TGTGCCAGCAGCTTGAGTCGGGCCGATGAAAAACTGTTTTTT.

The chain is built from TRBV25-1 and TRBJ2-3, with a weak D call TRBD1 (6 bases). Germline V gene data show CDR1 as MGHDK and CDR2 as SYGVNS. V was cut by 8 bases and J by 7 bases, with 16 bases left in between. CDR3 length: 13 amino acids. DNA for the CDR3: TGTGCCAGCCAACCCTGGACAGACAATACGCAGTATTTT. Protein sequence: CASQPWTDNTQYF.

This chain uses TRBV5-1 with TRBJ2-7, with D uncertain. The germline CDR1 and CDR2 sequences are SGHRS and YFSETQ. Trimming took 0 bases from V and 0 from J, leaving 7 bases between them. The CDR3 contains 14 residues. CDR3 DNA sequence: TGCGCCAGCAGCTTGGGGAGTCCCTCCTACGAGCAGTACTTC. Its protein is CASSLGSPSYEQYF.

The chain has TRBV18 and TRBJ2-5; D not certain. The CDR3 covers 13 residues. Germline CDR1 KGHSH, CDR2 LQKENI. Trimming took off 0 bases at V and 5 bases at J, with 7 bases between the two ends. This chain's CDR3 is CASSPPGMETQYF. In DNA, the CDR3 is TGTGCCAGCTCACCACCGGGGATGGAGACCCAGTACTTC.

The CDR3 region is CASSEQGQQPQHF. The DNA for the CDR3 is TGCGCCAGCAGTGAACAGGGACAGCAGCCCCAGCATTTT. V is TRBV10-2 and J is TRBJ1-5, with 7 bases matching TRBD1. The CDR3 runs 13 residues. The V gene end was trimmed by 3 bases and the J gene end by 7 bases; junction bases not matched to a gene: 3. Germline lookup yields CDR1 WSHSY and CDR2 SAAADI.

The chain employs TRBV15 and TRBJ2-1, with TRBD2 matching 11 bases. Trimming at V came to 9 bases and at J to 5 bases, leaving 6 bases not matched to a gene. The germline V gene encodes CDR1 LNHNV and CDR2 YYDKDF (reference sequence). The CDR3 sequence is 14 residues long. CDR3 coding DNA: TGTGCCACGACAGGGACTAGCGGACACAATGAGCAGTTCTTC. This gives the protein CATTGTSGHNEQFF.

The rearrangement joins TRBV29-1 to TRBJ1-1; 7 bases match TRBD1. Germline V CDR1 and CDR2: SQVTM, ANQGSEA. The trim removed 6 bases at V and 1 base at J, leaving 5 bases unmatched. This CDR3 has 13 amino acids. CDR3 loop: CSVQRQGNTEAFF. The CDR3 coding sequence is TGCAGCGTCCAAAGACAGGGGAACACTGAAGCTTTCTTT.

The rearrangement links TRBV30 to TRBJ1-2; TRBD1 is a possible D gene (6 bases). This CDR3 is built from 12 residues. Trimming took off 8 bases at V and 5 bases at J, with 15 bases between the two ends. Germline-derived CDR1 and CDR2 are GTSNPN and SVGIG (reference sequence). The CDR3 here is CATVKQGYGYTF. The CDR3 nucleotides read TGTGCCACGGTGAAACAGGGTTATGGCTACACCTTC.

V gene TRBV28 combines with J gene TRBJ1-2; no reliable D call. This CDR3 has 12 amino acids. CDR1 is MDHEN and CDR2 is SYDVKM in the germline V gene. Deletions cut 10 bases from V and 2 bases from J, with 11 bases between. DNA of the CDR3: TGTGCCACACTAACACCAAACTATGGCTACACCTTC. Its protein product is CATLTPNYGYTF.

This chain uses TRBV6-5 with TRBJ2-7; 7 nucleotides align to TRBD2. V was pared by 6 bases and J by 4 bases, with 6 bases of the junction left unmatched. The CDR3 contains 13 residues. Germline V gene data show CDR1 as MNHEY and CDR2 as SVGAGI. CDR3 sequence reads: CASSPGTKYEQYF. CDR3 sequence (DNA): TGTGCCAGCAGCCCCGGGACTAAGTACGAGCAGTACTTC.

The J gene is TRBJ2-2, the V gene TRBV4-3; 8 bases are shared with TRBD2. Germline values: CDR1 LGHNA, CDR2 YSLEER. J was trimmed by 6 bases and V by 0 bases; bases with no gene match: 6. This CDR3 region has 16 residues. This CDR3 reads CASSQDLREVPGELFF. CDR3 nucleotide sequence: TGCGCCAGCAGCCAAGATTTGCGGGAGGTCCCCGGGGAGCTGTTTTTT.

The rearrangement links TRBV7-2 to TRBJ2-5; TRBD2 might be the D (6 bases). The J call may be wrong; the DNA end is better matched by TRBJ2-7. Germline-derived CDR1 and CDR2 are SGHTA and FQGNSA. The CDR3 spans 13 residues. CDR3 bases: TGTGCCAGCAGCCCAGGAGGGCCGCGCGAGCAGTACTTC. This gives the protein CASSPGGPREQYF.

Concerning this clone: Other DNA sequences within the sample encode an identical CDR3. V gene TRBV7-9 combines with J gene TRBJ1-5; D remains unclear. Germline V gene sequence: CDR1 SEHNR, CDR2 FQNEAQ (reference sequence). Trimming took 6 bases from V and 2 from J, leaving 11 bases between them. The CDR3 consists of 14 residues. Here the CDR3 DNA reads TGTGCCAGCAGTCGTACCGGGGGCAATCAGCCCCAGCATTTT. Translated, it gives CASSRTGGNQPQHF.

CDR3 sequence: CASSLDGRAADTQYF. The CDR3 nucleotides read TGTGCCAGCAGTTTAGACGGGAGGGCGGCAGATACGCAGTATTTT. This rearrangement joins TRBV27 to TRBJ2-3; 8 nucleotides line up with TRBD2. Trimming removed 2 bases from V and 4 bases from J; junction bases left unmatched: 5. Looked up from germline, CDR1 is MNHEY and CDR2 is SMNVEV (reference sequence). The CDR3 runs to 15 residues.

The chain recombines TRBV11-3 with TRBJ2-1; TRBD2 aligns across 11 bases. Germline V gene lookup returns CDR1 SGHNT and CDR2 YENEEA. V shed 1 base and J 1 base; nucleotides not matched to a gene: 6. The CDR3 is 18 residues long. The CDR3 sequence: CASSLAPGLADSYNEQFF. The DNA for the CDR3 is TGTGCCAGCAGCTTAGCCCCGGGACTAGCGGATTCCTACAATGAGCAGTTCTTC.

The rearrangement joins TRBV9 to TRBJ1-2; D not certain. This CDR3 comprises 12 residues. CDR1 and CDR2 (germline): SGDLS, YYNGEE. The V and J ends lost 3 bases and 8 bases respectively, with 11 bases between them. CDR3 nucleotides: TGTGCCAGCAGCGGGCGGGTCGGAGGCTACACCTTC. Amino acid sequence: CASSGRVGGYTF.

This clone was observed a few times. The chain carries TRBV6-6 and TRBJ1-5, with 9 bases identical to TRBD1. The CDR3 is made up of 14 amino acids. Per germline, CDR1 MNHNY and CDR2 SVGAGI (reference sequence). Germline trimming cut 9 bases from V and 6 bases from J; bases unmatched to any gene: 9. This chain's CDR3 is CASWDRAGSQPQHF. CDR3 DNA sequence: TGTGCCAGTTGGGACAGGGCGGGAAGTCAGCCCCAGCATTTT.

The chain links TRBV5-1 to TRBJ2-1, with a weak D call TRBD2 (5 bases). Germline CDR1 is SGHRS and CDR2 is YFSETQ. There are 14 residues in the CDR3. The germline V and J ends were trimmed by 8 bases and 2 bases, with 14 bases remaining between them. The chain's CDR3 is CASSSGYAYNEQFF. In DNA form, the CDR3 reads TGCGCCAGTTCGAGCGGATACGCCTACAATGAGCAGTTCTTC.